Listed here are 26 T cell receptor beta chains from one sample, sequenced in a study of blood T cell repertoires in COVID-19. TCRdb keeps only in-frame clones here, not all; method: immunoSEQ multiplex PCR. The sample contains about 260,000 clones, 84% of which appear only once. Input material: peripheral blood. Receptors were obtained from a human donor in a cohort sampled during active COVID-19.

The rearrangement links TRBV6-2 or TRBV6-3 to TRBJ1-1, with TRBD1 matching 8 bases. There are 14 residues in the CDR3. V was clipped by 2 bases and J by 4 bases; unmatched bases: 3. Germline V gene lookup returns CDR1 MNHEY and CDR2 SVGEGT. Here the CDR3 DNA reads TGTGCCAGCAGTTACAGGACAGGGCCCACTGAAGCTTTCTTT. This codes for CASSYRTGPTEAFF.

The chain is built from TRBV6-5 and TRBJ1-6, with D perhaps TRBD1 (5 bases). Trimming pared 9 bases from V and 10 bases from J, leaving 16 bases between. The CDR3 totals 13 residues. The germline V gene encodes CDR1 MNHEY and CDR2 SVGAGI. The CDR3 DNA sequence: TGTGCCAGTTCCCTGGGGGGGGTGTCACCCCTCCACTTT. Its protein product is CASSLGGVSPLHF.

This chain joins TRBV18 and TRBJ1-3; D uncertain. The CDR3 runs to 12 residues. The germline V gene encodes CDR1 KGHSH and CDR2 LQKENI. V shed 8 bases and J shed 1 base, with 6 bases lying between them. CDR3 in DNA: TGTGCCAGCCCGGGTTCTGGAAACACCATATATTTT. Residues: CASPGSGNTIYF.

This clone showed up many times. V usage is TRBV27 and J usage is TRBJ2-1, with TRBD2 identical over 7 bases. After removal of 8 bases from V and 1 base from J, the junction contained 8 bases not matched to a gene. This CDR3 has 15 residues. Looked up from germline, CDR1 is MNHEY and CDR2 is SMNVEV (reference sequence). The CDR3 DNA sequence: TGTGCCAGCTCATTTCGCGGGAGTTCCTACAATGAGCAGTTCTTC. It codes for CASSFRGSSYNEQFF.

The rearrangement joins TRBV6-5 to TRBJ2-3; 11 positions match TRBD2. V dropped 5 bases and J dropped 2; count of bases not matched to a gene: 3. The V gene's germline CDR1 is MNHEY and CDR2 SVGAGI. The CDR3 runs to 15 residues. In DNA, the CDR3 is TGTGCCAGCAGTCTAGCGGGAGGCTACACAGATACGCAGTATTTT. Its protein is CASSLAGGYTDTQYF.

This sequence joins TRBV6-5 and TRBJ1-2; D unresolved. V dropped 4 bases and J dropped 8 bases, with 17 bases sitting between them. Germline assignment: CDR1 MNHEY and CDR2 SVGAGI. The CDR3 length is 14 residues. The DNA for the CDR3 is TGTGCCAGCAGTTTTGACATCCTCCTCGGAGGCTACACCTTC. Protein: CASSFDILLGGYTF.

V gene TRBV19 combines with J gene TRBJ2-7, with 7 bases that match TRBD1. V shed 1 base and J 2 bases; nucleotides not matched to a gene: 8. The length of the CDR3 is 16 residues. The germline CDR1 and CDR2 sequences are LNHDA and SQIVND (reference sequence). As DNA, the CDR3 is TGTGCCAGTAGTATAGCCCCGGACAGGCGAGCCTACGAGCAGTACTTC. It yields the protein CASSIAPDRRAYEQYF.

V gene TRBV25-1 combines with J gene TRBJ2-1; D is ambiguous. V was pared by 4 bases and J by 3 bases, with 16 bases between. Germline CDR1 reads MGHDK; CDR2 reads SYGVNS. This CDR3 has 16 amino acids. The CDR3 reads CASSVLTAEYYNEQFF. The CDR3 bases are TGTGCCAGCAGTGTATTAACGGCGGAGTACTACAATGAGCAGTTCTTC.

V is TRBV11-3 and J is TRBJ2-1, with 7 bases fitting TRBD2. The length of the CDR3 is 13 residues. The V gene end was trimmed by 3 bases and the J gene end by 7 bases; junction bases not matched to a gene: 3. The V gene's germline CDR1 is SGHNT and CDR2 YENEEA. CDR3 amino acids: CASSLGGFNEQFF. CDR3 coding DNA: TGTGCCAGCAGCTTGGGAGGGTTTAATGAGCAGTTCTTC.

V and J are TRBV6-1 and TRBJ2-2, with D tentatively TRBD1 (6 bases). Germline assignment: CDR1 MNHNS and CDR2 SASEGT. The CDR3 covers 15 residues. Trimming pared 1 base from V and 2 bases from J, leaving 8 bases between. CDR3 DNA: TGTGCCAGCAGTGAAGGACAGGTCAACACCGGGGAGCTGTTTTTT. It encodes CASSEGQVNTGELFF.

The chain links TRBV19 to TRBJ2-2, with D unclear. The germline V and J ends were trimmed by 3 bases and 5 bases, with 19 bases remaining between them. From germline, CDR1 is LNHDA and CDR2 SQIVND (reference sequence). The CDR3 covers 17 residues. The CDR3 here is CASSIGIVQRGTGELFF. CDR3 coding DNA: TGTGCCAGTAGTATCGGTATCGTTCAGAGAGGAACCGGGGAGCTGTTTTTT.

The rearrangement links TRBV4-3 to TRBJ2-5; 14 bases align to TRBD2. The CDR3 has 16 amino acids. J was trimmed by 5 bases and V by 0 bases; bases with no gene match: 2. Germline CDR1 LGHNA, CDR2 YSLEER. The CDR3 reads CASSQDRLAGGETQYF. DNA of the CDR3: TGCGCCAGCAGCCAAGATCGACTAGCGGGGGGGGAGACCCAGTACTTC.

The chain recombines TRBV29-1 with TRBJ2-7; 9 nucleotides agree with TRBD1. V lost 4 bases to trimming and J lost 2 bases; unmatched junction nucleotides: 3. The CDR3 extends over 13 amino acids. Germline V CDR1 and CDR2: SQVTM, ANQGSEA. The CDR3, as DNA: TGCAGCGTTGGCCGGGACAGGGCCTACGAGCAGTACTTC. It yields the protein CSVGRDRAYEQYF.

CDR3 nucleotides: TGTGCCAGCAGCCAAGAACAGAGACTAGCCATGAACAGAGGCATTCAGTACTTC. This translates into CASSQEQRLAMNRGIQYF. V is TRBV3-1 (or the pseudogene TRBV3-2) and J is TRBJ2-4, with 7 bases fitting TRBD2. Germline CDR1 and CDR2: LGHDT and YNNKEL (reference sequence). This CDR3 is 18 amino acids long. V lost 0 bases and J lost 9; bases outside the gene matches: 17.

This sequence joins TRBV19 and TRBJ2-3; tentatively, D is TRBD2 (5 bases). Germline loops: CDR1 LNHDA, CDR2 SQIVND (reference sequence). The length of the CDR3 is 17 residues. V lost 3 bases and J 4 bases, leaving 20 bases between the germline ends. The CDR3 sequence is CASSIKRARTYPDTQYF. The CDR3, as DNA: TGTGCCAGTAGTATCAAGAGGGCCCGGACGTACCCAGATACGCAGTATTTT.

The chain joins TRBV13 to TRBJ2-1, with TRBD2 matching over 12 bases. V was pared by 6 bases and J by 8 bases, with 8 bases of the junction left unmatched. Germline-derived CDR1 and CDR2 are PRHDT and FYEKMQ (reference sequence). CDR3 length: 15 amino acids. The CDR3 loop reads CASRTLAGGEHEQFF. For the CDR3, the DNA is TGTGCCAGCAGGACCCTAGCGGGAGGGGAACATGAGCAGTTCTTC.

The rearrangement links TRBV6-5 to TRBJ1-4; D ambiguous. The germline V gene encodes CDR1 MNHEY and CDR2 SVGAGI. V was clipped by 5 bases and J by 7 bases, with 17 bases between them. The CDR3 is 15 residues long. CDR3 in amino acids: CASSLRNIGTEKLFF. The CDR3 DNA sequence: TGTGCCAGCAGTCTCAGGAACATAGGAACTGAAAAACTGTTTTTT.

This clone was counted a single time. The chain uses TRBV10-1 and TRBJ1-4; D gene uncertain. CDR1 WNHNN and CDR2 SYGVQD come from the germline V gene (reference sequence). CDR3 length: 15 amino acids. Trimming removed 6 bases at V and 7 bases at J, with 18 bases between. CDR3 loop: CASSHVRGDSEKLFF. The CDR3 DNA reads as TGCGCCAGCAGCCACGTCCGCGGCGATAGTGAAAAACTGTTTTTT.

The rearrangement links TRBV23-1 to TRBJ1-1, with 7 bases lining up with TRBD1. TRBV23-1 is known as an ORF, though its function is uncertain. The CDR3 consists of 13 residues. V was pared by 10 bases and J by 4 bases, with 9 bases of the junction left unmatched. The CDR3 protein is CATEDRQITEAFF. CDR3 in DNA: TGCGCCACCGAGGACAGGCAAATCACTGAAGCTTTCTTT.

The CDR3 protein is CASSLPTGILDEQFF. CDR3 coding DNA: TGTGCCAGCAGCTTACCGACAGGGATCCTTGATGAGCAGTTCTTC. The chain is built from TRBV5-4 and TRBJ2-1; 7 positions match TRBD1. The CDR3 is made up of 15 amino acids. Germline CDR1 SGHNT, CDR2 YYREEE (reference sequence). Trimming cost V 2 bases and J 8 bases; bases outside gene matches: 10.

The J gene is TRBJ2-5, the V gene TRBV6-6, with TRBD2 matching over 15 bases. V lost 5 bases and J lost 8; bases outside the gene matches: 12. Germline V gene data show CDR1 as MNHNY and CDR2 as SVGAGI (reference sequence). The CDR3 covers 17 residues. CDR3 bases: TGTGCCAGCAGTCGCAGCCGGACTAGCGGGAGGGCCAACACCCAGTACTTC. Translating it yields CASSRSRTSGRANTQYF.

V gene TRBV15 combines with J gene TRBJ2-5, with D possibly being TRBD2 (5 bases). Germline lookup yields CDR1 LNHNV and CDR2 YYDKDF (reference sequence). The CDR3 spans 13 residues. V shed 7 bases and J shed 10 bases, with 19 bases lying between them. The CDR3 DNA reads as TGTGCCACCACACTAGACCTGTTAAGGGTCCAGTACTTC. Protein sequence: CATTLDLLRVQYF.

The CDR3 nucleotides are TGTGCCAGCAATCGGTTAGCGGGATACTACGAGCAGTACTTC. The encoded protein is CASNRLAGYYEQYF. The rearrangement links TRBV6-5 to TRBJ2-7, with TRBD2 identical over 8 bases. Germline lookup yields CDR1 MNHEY and CDR2 SVGAGI. The CDR3 runs to 14 residues. With V trimmed by 7 bases and J by 3 bases, 8 bases remained unmatched.

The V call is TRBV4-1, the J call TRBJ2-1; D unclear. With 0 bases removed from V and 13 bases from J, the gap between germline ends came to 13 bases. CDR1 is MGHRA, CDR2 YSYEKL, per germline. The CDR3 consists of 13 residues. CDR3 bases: TGCGCCAGCAGCCAAGATGCTCGGAGTATACAGTTCTTC. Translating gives CASSQDARSIQFF.

CDR3 sequence: CASSFSMNTEAFF. CDR3 DNA sequence: TGTGCCAGCAGCTTTTCAATGAACACTGAAGCTTTCTTT. The V gene is TRBV6-2 or TRBV6-3, the J gene TRBJ1-1; no definite D call. Between the trimmed V and J ends, which lost 6 bases and 0 bases, there was a span of 8 bases. Germline assignment: CDR1 MNHEY and CDR2 SVGEGT. The CDR3 has 13 residues.

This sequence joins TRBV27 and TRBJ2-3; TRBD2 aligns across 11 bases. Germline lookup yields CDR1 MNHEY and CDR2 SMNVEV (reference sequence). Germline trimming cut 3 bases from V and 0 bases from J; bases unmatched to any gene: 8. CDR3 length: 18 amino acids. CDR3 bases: TGTGCCAGCAGTTTCTACGGGACTAGCGGAACTAGCACAGATACGCAGTATTTT. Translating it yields CASSFYGTSGTSTDTQYF.